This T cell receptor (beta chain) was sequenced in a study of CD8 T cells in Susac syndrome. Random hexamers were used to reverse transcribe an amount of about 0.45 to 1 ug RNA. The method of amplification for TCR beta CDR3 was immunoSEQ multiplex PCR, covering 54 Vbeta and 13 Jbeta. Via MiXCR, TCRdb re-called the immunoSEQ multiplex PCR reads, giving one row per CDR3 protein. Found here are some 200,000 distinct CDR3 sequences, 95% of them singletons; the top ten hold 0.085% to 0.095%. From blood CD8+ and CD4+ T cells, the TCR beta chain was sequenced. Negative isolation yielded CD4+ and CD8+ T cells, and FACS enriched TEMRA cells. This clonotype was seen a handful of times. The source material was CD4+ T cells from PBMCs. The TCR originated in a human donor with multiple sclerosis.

The CDR3 bases are TGTGCCAGCAGTGGTACAGGGAACCAGCCCCAGCATTTT. Translation: CASSGTGNQPQHF. The chain is built from TRBV3-1 and TRBJ1-5; perhaps TRBD1 as D (6 bases). This CDR3 is built from 13 residues. The V and J ends lost 6 bases and 7 bases respectively, with 13 bases between them. Germline-derived CDR1 and CDR2 are LGHDT and YNNKEL (reference sequence).